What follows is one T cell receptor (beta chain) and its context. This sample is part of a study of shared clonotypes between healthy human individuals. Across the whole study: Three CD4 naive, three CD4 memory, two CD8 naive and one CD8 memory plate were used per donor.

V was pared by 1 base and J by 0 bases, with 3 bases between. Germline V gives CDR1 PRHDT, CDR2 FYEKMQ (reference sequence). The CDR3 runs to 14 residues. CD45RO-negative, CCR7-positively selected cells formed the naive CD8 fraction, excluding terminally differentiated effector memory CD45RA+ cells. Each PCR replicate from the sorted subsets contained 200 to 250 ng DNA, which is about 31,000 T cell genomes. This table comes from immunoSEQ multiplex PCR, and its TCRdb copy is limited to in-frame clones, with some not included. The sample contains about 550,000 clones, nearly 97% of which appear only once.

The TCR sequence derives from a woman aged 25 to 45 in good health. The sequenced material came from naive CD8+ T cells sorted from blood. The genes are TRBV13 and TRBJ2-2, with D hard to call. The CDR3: CASSLAANTGELFF. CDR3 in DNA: TGTGCCAGCAGCTTAGCGGCGAACACCGGGGAGCTGTTTTTT.